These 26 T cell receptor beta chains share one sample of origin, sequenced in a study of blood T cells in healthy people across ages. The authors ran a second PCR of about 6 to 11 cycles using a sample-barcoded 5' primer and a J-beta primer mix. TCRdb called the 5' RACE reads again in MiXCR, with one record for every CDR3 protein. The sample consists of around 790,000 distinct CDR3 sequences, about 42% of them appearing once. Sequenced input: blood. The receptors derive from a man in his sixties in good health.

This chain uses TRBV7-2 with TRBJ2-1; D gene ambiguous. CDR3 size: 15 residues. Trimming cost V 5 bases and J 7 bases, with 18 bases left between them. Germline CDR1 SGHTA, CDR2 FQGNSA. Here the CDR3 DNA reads TGTGCCAGCAGCCCCCTTCTGGTCATAGGGAATGAGCAGTTCTTC. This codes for CASSPLLVIGNEQFF.

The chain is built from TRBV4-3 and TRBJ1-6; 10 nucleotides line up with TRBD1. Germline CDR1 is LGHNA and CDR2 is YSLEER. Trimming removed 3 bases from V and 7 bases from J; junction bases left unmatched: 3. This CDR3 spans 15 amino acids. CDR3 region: CASSHLGQGNSPLHF. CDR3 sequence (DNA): TGCGCCAGCAGCCACCTGGGACAGGGGAATTCACCCCTCCACTTT.

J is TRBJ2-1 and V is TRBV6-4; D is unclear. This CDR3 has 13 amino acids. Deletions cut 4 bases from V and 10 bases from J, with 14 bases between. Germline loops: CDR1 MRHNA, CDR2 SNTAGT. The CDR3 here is CASSVLQGSEQFF. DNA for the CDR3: TGTGCCAGCAGTGTGTTACAAGGGTCCGAGCAGTTCTTC.

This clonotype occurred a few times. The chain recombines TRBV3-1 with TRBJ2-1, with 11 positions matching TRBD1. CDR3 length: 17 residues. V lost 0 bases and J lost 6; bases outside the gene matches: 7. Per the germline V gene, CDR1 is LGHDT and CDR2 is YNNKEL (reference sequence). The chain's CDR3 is CASSQDSPGQGVNEQFF. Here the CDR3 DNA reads TGTGCCAGCAGCCAAGACAGTCCGGGACAGGGGGTCAATGAGCAGTTCTTC.

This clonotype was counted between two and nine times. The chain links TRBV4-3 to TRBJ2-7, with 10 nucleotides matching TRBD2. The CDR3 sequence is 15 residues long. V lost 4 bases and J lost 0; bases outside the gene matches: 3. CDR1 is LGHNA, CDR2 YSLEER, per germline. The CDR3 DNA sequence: TGCGCCAGCAGCCCGCTAGCGGGGGACTCCTACGAGCAGTACTTC. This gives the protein CASSPLAGDSYEQYF.

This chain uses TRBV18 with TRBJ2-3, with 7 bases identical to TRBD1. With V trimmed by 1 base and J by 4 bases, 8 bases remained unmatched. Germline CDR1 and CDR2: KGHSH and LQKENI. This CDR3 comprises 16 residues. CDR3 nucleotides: TGTGCCAGCTCACCACAGAAGGGGGCGCTGGCAGATACGCAGTATTTT. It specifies CASSPQKGALADTQYF.

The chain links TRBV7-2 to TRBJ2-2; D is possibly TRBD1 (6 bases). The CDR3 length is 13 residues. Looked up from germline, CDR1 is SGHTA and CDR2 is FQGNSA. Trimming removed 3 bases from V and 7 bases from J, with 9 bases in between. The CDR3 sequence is CASSFQGNGELFF. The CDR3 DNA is TGTGCCAGCAGCTTTCAGGGGAACGGGGAGCTGTTTTTT.

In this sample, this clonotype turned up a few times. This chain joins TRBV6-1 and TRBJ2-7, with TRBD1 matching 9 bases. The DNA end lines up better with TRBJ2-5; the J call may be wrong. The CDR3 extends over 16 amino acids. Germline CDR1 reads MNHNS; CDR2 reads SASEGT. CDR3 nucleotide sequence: TGTGCCAGCAGTGAACGAGGACAGGGGATAAAGGAGACCCAGTACTTC. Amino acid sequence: CASSERGQGIKETQYF.

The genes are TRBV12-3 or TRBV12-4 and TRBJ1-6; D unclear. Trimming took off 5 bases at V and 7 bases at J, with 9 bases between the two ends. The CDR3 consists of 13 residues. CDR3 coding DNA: TGTGCCAGCAGTCAAGGCGGCAATTCACCCCTCCACTTT. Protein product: CASSQGGNSPLHF.

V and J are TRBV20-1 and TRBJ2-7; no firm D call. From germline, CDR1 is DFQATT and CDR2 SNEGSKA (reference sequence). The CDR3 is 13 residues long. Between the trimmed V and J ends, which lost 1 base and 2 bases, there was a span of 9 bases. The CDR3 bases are TGCAGTGCTAGAGGTGAAGTAACCTACGAGCAGTACTTC. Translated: CSARGEVTYEQYF.

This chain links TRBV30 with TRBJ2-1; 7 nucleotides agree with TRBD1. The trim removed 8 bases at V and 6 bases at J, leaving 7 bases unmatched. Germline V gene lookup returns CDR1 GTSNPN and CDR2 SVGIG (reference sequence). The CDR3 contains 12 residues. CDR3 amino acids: CAKQGYRNEQFF. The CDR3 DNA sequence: TGTGCCAAACAGGGGTACCGCAATGAGCAGTTCTTC.

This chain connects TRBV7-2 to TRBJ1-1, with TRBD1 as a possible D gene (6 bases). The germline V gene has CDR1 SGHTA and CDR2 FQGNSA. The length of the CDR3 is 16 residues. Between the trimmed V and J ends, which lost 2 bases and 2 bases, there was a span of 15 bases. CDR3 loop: CASSLRTLDSNTEAFF. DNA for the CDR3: TGTGCCAGCAGCTTAAGGACCCTGGACAGTAACACTGAAGCTTTCTTT.

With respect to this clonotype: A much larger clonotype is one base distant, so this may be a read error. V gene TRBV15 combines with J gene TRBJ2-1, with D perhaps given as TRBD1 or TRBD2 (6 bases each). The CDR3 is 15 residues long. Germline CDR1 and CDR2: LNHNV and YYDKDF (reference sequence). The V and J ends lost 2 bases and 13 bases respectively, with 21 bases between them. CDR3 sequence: CATSRSTGDRETQFF. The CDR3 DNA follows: TGTGCCACCAGCAGATCGACAGGTGATCGGGAGACCCAGTTCTTC. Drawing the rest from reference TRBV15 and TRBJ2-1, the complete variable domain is DAMVIQNPRYQVTQFGKPVTLSCSQTLNHNVMYWYQQKSSQAPKLLFHYYDKDFNNEADTPDNFQSRRPNTSFCFLDIRSPGLGDTAMYLCATSRSTGDRETQFFGPGTRLTVL.

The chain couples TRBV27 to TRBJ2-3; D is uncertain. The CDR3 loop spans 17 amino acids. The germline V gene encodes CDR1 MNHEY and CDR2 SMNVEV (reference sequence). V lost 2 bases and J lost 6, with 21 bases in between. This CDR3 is CASSLEYKSGLADTQYF. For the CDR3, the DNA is TGTGCCAGCAGTTTAGAATATAAGTCCGGTCTTGCGGATACGCAGTATTTT.

CDR3 amino acids: CASSQALMGMNTEAFF. CDR3 DNA sequence: TGCGCCAGCAGCCAAGCCCTTATGGGCATGAACACTGAAGCTTTCTTT. J is TRBJ1-1 and V is TRBV4-3; D is ambiguous. CDR1 is LGHNA, CDR2 YSLEER, per germline. The CDR3 sequence is 16 residues long. V lost 1 base and J lost 0, with 12 bases in between.

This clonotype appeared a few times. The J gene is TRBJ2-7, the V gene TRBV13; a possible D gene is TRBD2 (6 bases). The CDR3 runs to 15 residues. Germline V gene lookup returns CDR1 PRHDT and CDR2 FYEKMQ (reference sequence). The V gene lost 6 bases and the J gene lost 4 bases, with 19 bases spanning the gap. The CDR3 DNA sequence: TGTGCCAGCAGACCCCGGGAGAGCCGGGGATACGAGCAGTACTTC. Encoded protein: CASRPRESRGYEQYF.

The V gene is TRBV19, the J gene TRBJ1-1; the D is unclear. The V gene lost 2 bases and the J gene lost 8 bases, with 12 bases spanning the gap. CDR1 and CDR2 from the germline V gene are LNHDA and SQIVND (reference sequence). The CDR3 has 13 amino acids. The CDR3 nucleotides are TGTGCCAGTAGTATACGAGAGGGTAGGGAAGCTTTCTTT. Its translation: CASSIREGREAFF.

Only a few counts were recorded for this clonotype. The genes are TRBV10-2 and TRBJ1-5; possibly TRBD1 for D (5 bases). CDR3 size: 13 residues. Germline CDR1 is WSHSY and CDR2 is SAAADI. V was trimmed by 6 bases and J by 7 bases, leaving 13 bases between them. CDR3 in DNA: TGCGCCAGCAGCTCCGACAGTCTGCAGCCCCAGCATTTT. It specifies CASSSDSLQPQHF.

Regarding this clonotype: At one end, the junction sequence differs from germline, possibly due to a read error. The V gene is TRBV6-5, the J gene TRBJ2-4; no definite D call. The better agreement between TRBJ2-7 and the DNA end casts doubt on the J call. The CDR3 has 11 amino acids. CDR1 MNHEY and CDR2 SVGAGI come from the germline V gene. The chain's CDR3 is CASNDGYEQYF. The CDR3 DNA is TGTGCAAGCAATGACGGTTACGAGCAGTACTTC.

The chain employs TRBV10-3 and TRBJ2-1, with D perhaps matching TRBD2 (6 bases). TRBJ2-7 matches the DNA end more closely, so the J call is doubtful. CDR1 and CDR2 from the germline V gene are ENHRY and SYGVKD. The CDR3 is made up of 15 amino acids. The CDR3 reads CAISPGTGSYNEQYF. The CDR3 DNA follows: TGTGCCATCAGCCCCGGGACTGGGTCCTACAATGAGCAGTACTTC.

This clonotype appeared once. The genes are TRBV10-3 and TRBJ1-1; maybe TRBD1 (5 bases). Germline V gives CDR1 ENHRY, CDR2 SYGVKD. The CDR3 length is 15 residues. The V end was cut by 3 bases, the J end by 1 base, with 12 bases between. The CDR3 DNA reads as TGTGCCATCAGTGAATCCAGGGCGGGGAACACTGAAGCTTTCTTT. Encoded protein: CAISESRAGNTEAFF.

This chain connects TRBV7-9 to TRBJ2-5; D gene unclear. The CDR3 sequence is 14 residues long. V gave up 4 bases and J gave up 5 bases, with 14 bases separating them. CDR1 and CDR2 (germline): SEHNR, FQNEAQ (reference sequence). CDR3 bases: TGTGCCAGCAGCTATATGCGGCCGTCCGAGACCCAGTACTTC. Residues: CASSYMRPSETQYF. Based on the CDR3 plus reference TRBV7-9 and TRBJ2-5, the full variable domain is DTGVSQNPRHKITKRGQNVTFRCDPISEHNRLYWYRQTLGQGPEFLTYFQNEAQLEKSRLLSDRFSAERPKGSFSTLEIQRTEQGDSAMYLCASSYMRPSETQYFGPGTRLLVL.

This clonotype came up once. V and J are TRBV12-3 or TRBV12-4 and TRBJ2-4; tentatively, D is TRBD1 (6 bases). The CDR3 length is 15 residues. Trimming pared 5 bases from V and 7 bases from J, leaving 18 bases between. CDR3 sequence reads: CASSPRDMGENIQYF. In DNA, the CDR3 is TGTGCCAGCAGTCCCCGGGACATGGGAGAGAACATTCAGTACTTC.

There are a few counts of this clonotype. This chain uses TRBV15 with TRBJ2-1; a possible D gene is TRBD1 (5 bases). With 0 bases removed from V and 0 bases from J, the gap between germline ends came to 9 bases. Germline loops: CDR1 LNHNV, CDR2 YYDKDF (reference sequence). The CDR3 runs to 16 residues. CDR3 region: CATSREQASSYNEQFF. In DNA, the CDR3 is TGTGCCACCAGCAGAGAACAGGCCAGCTCCTACAATGAGCAGTTCTTC.

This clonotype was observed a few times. This chain's CDR3 is CSANDRDITQHF. CDR3 DNA sequence: TGCAGTGCAAACGACCGGGACATAACCCAGCATTTT. V and J are TRBV20-1 and TRBJ1-5, with D possibly being TRBD1 (6 bases). The CDR3 contains 12 residues. V gave up 6 bases and J gave up 11 bases, with 17 bases separating them. The germline V gene encodes CDR1 DFQATT and CDR2 SNEGSKA (reference sequence).

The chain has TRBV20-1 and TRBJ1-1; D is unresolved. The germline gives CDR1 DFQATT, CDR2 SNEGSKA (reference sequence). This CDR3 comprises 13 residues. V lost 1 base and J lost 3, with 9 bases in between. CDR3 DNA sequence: TGCAGTGCTAGAGGCAGGAGGGACACTGAAGCTTTCTTT. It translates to CSARGRRDTEAFF.